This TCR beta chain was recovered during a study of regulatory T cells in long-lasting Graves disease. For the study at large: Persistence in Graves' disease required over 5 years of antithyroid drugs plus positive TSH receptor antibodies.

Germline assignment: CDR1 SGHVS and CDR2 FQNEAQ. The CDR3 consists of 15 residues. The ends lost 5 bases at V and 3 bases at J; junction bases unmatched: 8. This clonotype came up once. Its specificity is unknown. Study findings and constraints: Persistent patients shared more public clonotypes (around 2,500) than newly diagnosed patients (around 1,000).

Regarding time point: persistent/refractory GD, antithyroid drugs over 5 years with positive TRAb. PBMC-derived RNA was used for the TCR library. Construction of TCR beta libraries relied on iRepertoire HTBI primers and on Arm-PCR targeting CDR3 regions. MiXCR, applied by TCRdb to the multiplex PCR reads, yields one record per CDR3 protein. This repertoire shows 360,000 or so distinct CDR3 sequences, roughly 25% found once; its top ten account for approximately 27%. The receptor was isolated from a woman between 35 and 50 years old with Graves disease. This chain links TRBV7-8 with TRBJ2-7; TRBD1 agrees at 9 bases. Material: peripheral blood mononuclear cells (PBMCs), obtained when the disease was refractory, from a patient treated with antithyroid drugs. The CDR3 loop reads CASSTGDRDGYEQYF. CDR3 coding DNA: TGTGCCAGCAGCACCGGGGACAGGGATGGCTACGAGCAGTACTTC.